This TCR beta chain stems from a study of spatial heterogeneity in lung cancer. The V end was cut by 7 bases, the J end by 1 base, with 7 bases between. Looked up from germline, CDR1 is MDHEN and CDR2 is SYDVKM. The CDR3 runs to 12 residues. Time point of the sample: sample taken at primary tumor resection. The authors sequenced whole RNA from tumor, nontumor lung or frozen PBMC without sorting. The donors, around 71 patients with untreated early-stage non-small cell lung cancer, provided the samples. The library protocol tagged each TCR cDNA with a unique molecular identifier. TCRdb fed the 5' RACE reads into MiXCR, producing one record per CDR3 protein. In the table there are 30,000 to 40,000 distinct CDR3 sequences, around 5.5% of which are singletons. This clonotype was seen at least ten times.

This sample comprised PBMCs, obtained at surgery. The TCR sequence derives from a female donor with early-stage non-small cell lung cancer. The chain links TRBV28 to TRBJ1-2; no firm D call. CDR3 residues: CASNQINYGYTF. The CDR3 nucleotides read TGTGCCAGCAACCAAATTAACTATGGCTACACCTTC.